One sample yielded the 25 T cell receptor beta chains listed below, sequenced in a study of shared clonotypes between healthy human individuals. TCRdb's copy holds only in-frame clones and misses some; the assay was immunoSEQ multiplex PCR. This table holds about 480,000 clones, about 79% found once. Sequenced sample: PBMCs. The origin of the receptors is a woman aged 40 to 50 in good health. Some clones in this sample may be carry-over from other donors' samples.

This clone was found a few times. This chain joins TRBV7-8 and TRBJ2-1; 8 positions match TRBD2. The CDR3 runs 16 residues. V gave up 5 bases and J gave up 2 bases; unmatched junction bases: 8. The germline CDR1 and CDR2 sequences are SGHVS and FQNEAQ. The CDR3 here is CASSGGSGRTYNEQFF. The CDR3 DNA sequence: TGTGCCAGCAGCGGGGGAAGCGGGAGAACCTACAATGAGCAGTTCTTC.

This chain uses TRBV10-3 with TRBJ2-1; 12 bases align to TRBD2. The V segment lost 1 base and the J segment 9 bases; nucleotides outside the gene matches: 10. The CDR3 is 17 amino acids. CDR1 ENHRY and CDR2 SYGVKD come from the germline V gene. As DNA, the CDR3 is TGTGCCATCAGTGAGTTCCTCTCCGGGACTAGCGGGTTTGAGCAGTTCTTC. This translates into CAISEFLSGTSGFEQFF.

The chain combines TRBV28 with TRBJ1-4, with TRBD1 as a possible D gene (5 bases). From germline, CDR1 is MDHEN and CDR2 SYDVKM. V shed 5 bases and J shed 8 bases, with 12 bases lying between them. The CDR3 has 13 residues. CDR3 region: CASSPGGREKLFF. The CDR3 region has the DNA TGTGCCAGCAGTCCCGGGGGTCGGGAAAAACTGTTTTTT.

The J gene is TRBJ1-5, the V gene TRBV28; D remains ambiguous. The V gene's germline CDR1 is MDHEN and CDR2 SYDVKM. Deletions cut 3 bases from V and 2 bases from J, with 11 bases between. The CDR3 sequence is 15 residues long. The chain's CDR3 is CASSLGRGGNQPQHF. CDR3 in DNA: TGTGCCAGCAGTTTGGGTCGTGGTGGCAATCAGCCCCAGCATTTT.

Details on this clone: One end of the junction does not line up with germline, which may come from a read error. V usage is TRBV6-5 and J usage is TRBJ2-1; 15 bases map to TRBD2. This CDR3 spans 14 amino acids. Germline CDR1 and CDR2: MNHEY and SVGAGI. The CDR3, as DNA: TGTGCCAGCCAAGGACTAGCGGGAGGGCCTTCGCTCGTCTTC. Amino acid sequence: CASQGLAGGPSLVF.

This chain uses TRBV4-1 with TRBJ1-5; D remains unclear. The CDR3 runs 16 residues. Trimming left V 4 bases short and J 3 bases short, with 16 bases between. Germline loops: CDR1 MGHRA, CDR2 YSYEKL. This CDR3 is CASSRISDRVNQPQHF. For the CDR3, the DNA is TGCGCCAGCAGCCGAATCAGTGATCGGGTCAATCAGCCCCAGCATTTT.

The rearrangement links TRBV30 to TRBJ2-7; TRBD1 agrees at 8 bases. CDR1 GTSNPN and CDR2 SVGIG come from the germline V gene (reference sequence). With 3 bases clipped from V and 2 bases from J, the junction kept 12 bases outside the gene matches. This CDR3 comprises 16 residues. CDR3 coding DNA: TGTGCCTGGAGCAACACTGACAGGGGATATACCTACGAGCAGTACTTC. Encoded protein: CAWSNTDRGYTYEQYF.

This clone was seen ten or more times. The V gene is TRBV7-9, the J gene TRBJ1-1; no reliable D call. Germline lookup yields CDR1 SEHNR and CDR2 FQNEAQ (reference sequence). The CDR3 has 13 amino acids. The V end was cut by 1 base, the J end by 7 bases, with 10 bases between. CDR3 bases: TGTGCCAGCAGCTTAGTACCTTTCCGTGAAGCTTTCTTT. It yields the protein CASSLVPFREAFF.

CDR3 region: CASFDRANTGELFF. For the CDR3, the DNA is TGTGCCAGTTTTGACAGGGCAAACACCGGGGAGCTGTTTTTT. This chain uses TRBV19 with TRBJ2-2; 7 bases match TRBD1. The CDR3 has 14 residues. With V trimmed by 8 bases and J by 2 bases, 5 bases remained unmatched. Per germline, CDR1 LNHDA and CDR2 SQIVND (reference sequence).

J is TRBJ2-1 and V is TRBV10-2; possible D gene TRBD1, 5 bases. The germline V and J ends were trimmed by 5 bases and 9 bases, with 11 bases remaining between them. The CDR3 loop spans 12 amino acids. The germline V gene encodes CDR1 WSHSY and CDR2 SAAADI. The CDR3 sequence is CASSFRVGEQFF. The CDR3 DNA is TGCGCCAGCAGTTTCAGGGTGGGTGAGCAGTTCTTC.

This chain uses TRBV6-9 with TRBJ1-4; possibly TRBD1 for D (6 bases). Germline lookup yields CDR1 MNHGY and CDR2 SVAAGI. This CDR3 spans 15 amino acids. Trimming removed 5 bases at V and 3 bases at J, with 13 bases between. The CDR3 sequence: CASSESSGANEKLFF. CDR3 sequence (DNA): TGTGCCAGCAGTGAATCCTCAGGGGCTAATGAAAAACTGTTTTTT.

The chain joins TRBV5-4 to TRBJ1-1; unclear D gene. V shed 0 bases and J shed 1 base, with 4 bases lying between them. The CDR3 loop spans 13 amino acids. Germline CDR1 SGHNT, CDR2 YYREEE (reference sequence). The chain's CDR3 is CASSLDENTEAFF. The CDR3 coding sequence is TGTGCCAGCAGCTTGGACGAGAACACTGAAGCTTTCTTT.

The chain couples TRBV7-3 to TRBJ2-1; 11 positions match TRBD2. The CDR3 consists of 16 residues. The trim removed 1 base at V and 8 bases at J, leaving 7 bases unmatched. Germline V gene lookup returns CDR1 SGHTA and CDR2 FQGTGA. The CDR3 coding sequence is TGTGCCAGCAGCTTAAGAGTAGCGGGAGGGCTCGATGAGCAGTTCTTC. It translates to CASSLRVAGGLDEQFF. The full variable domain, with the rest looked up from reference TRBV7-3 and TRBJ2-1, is GAGVSQTPSNKVTEKGKYVELRCDPISGHTALYWYRQSLGQGPEFLIYFQGTGAADDSGLPNDRFFAVRPEGSVSTLKIQRTERGDSAVYLCASSLRVAGGLDEQFFGPGTRLTVL.

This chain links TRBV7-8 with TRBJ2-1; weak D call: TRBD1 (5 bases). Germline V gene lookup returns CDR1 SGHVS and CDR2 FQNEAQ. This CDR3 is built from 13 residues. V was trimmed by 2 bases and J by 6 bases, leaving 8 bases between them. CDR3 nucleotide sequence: TGTGCCAGCAGCTTATCTACAGGCAATGAGCAGTTCTTC. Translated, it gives CASSLSTGNEQFF.

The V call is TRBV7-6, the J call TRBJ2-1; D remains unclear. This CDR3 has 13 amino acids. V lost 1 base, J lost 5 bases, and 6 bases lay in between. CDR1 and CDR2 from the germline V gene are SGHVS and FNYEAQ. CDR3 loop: CASSLVANNEQFF. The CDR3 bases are TGTGCCAGCAGCTTAGTTGCAAACAATGAGCAGTTCTTC.

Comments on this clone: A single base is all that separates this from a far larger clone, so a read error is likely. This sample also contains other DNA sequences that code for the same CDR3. CDR3 amino acids: CASSEYRGGNTQYF. Written as DNA, the CDR3 is TGTGCCAGCAGCGAATACCGTGGGGGAAATACGCAGTATTTT. The chain has TRBV7-9 and TRBJ2-3; D tentatively fits TRBD1 or TRBD2 (5 bases each). Per germline, CDR1 SEHNR and CDR2 FQNEAQ (reference sequence). The CDR3 consists of 14 residues. The ends were cut back, 5 bases at V and 7 bases at J, with 16 bases in the middle. Full variable domain (missing parts from reference TRBV7-9 and TRBJ2-3): DTGVSQNPRHKITKRGQNVTFRCDPISEHNRLYWYRQTLGQGPEFLTYFQNEAQLEKSRLLSDRFSAERPKGSFSTLEIQRTEQGDSAMYLCASSEYRGGNTQYFGPGTRLTVL.

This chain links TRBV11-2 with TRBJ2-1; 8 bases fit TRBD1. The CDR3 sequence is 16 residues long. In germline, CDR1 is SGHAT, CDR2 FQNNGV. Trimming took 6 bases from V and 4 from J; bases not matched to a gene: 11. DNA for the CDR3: TGTGCCAGCAGGAAACCGGGACAGGACCCTTACAATGAGCAGTTCTTC. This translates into CASRKPGQDPYNEQFF.

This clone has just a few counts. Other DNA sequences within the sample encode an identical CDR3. In DNA form, the CDR3 reads TGTGCCAGCAGCTTAAACACCGGGGAGCTGTTTTTT. Translating it yields CASSLNTGELFF. This chain uses TRBV7-9 with TRBJ2-2; D unresolved. V gave up 2 bases and J gave up 2 bases, with 0 bases separating them. Germline lookup yields CDR1 SEHNR and CDR2 FQNEAQ (reference sequence). This CDR3 region has 12 residues.

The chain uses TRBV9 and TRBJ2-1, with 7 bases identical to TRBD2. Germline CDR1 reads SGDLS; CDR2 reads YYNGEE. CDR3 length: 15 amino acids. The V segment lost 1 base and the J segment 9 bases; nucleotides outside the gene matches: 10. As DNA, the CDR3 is TGTGCCAGCAGCGTATCCCCCACGGGGGAGGGTGAGCAGTTCTTC. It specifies CASSVSPTGEGEQFF.

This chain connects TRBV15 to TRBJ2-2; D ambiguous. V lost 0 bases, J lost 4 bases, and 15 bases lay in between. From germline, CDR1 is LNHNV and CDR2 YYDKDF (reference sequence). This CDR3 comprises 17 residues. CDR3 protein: CATSRDVMGSATGELFF. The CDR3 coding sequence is TGTGCCACCAGCAGAGATGTTATGGGTTCGGCCACCGGGGAGCTGTTTTTT.

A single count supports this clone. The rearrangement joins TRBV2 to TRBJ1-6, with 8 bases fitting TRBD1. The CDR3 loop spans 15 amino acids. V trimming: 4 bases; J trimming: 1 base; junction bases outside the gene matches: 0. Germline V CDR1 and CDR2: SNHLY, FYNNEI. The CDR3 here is CASSGQGSYNSPLHF. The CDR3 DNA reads TGTGCCAGCAGTGGACAGGGGTCCTATAATTCACCCCTCCACTTT. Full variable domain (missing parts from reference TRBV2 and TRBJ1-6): EPEVTQTPSHQVTQMGQEVILRCVPISNHLYFYWYRQILGQKVEFLVSFYNNEISEKSEIFDDQFSVERPDGSNFTLKIRSTKLEDSAMYFCASSGQGSYNSPLHFGNGTRLTVT.

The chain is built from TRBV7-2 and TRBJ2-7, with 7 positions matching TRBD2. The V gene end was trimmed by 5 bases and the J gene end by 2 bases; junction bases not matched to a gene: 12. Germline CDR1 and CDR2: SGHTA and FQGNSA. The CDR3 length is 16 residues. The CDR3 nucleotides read TGTGCCAGCAGCCTAAACGTGGCAGCGGGGACCTACGAGCAGTACTTC. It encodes CASSLNVAAGTYEQYF. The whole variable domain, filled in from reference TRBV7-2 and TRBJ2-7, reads GAGVSQSPSNKVTEKGKDVELRCDPISGHTALYWYRQSLGQGLEFLIYFQGNSAPDKSGLPSDRFSAERTGGSVSTLTIQRTQQEDSAVYLCASSLNVAAGTYEQYFGPGTRLTVT.

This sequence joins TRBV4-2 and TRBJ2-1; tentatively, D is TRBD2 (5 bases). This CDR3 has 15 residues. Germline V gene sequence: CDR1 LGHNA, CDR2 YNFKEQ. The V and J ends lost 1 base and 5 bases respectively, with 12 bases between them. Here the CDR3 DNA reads TGTGCCAGCAGCCAAGTCCCCCGGGGTAACAATGAGCAGTTCTTC. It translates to CASSQVPRGNNEQFF.

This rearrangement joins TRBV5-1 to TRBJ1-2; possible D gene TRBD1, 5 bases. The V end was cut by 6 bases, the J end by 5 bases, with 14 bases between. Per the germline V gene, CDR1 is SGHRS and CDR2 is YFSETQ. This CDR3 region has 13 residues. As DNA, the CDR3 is TGCGCCAGCATGGGGGAGACCATGTATGGCTACACCTTC. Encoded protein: CASMGETMYGYTF.

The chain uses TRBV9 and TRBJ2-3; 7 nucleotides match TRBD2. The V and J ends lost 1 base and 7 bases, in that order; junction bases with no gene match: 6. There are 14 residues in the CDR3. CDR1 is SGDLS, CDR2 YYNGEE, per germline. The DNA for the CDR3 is TGTGCCAGCAGCGTAACCCTAGCGGCCCATACGCAGTATTTT. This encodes CASSVTLAAHTQYF. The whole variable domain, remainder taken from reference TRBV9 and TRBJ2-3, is DSGVTQTPKHLITATGQRVTLRCSPRSGDLSVYWYQQSLDQGLQFLIQYYNGEERAKGNILERFSAQQFPDLHSELNLSSLELGDSALYFCASSVTLAAHTQYFGPGTRLTVL.